This passage covers 16 T cell receptor beta chains from one sample sequenced in a study of T cell repertoires in cytomegalovirus infection. Antigens of these TCRs are unknown. TCRdb re-called the reads with MiXCR, one entry per CDR3 protein. The sample shows hundreds of thousands of distinct CDR3 sequences, roughly a third of them seen only once. Source: cultured PBMCs, taken from culture after CMV antigen stimulation. The receptors were sampled from a human donor in good health (CMV status not recorded). Some clones in this sample may be carry-over from other donors' samples.

The chain couples TRBV20-1 to TRBJ2-6; 8 nucleotides agree with TRBD1. The ends lost 6 bases at V and 0 bases at J; junction bases unmatched: 7. CDR1 is DFQATT, CDR2 SNEGSKA, per germline (reference sequence). CDR3 size: 16 residues. As DNA, the CDR3 is TGCAGTGCGAGTACGGACAGGGCCTCTGGGGCCAACGTCCTGACTTTC. This sequence encodes CSASTDRASGANVLTF.

This clonotype was counted once. This sequence joins TRBV5-3 and TRBJ1-1, with a weak D call TRBD1 (5 bases). TRBV5-3 is an open reading frame whose function is uncertain. This CDR3 region has 11 residues. The V end was cut by 8 bases, the J end by 6 bases, with 11 bases between. CDR3: CASTTGAEAFF. CDR3 nucleotide sequence: TGTGCCAGCACCACGGGGGCTGAAGCTTTCTTT.

This clonotype was detected only a few times. The chain carries TRBV7-8 and TRBJ2-5; 7 positions agree with TRBD2. Unmatched junction bases numbered 4, after V lost 11 bases and J lost 4 bases. Germline CDR1 reads SGHVS; CDR2 reads FQNEAQ. The CDR3 is made up of 11 amino acids. The CDR3 reads CAWGGRETQYF. The DNA for the CDR3 is TGTGCCTGGGGGGGACGAGAGACCCAGTACTTC.

The chain employs TRBV7-2 and TRBJ2-3, with 9 positions matching TRBD1. The CDR3 is 13 residues long. Germline loops: CDR1 SGHTA, CDR2 FQGNSA. The V and J ends lost 4 bases and 11 bases, in that order; junction bases with no gene match: 7. The CDR3 DNA follows: TGTGCCAGCAGCTCGCAACCGGGACAGGGGCAGTATTTT. Translated, it gives CASSSQPGQGQYF.

This clonotype appeared once. The genes are TRBV6-2 or TRBV6-3 and TRBJ2-7; the D gene is possibly TRBD2 (6 bases). The length of the CDR3 is 13 residues. The germline V and J ends were trimmed by 7 bases and 5 bases, with 15 bases remaining between them. The germline gives CDR1 MNHEY, CDR2 SVGEGT. For the CDR3, the DNA is TGTGCCAGCAATCCCTACGGGAGCGACGAGCAGTACTTC. Translating gives CASNPYGSDEQYF.

V and J are TRBV12-3 or TRBV12-4 and TRBJ2-4; TRBD2 agrees at 11 bases. The ends lost 2 bases at V and 5 bases at J; junction bases unmatched: 5. The CDR3 extends over 16 amino acids. CDR3 protein: CASSLLAGGFENIQYF. In DNA, the CDR3 is TGTGCCAGCAGTTTACTAGCGGGAGGATTTGAAAACATTCAGTACTTC.

V usage is TRBV29-1 and J usage is TRBJ2-1; D is undetermined. This CDR3 spans 13 amino acids. V shed 3 bases and J shed 9 bases, with 15 bases lying between them. The germline CDR1 and CDR2 sequences are SQVTM and ANQGSEA. The CDR3 nucleotides are TGCAGCGTTGACCTATCACCATGGGGTGAGCAGTTCTTC. Amino acids: CSVDLSPWGEQFF.

The chain links TRBV7-8 to TRBJ2-1; TRBD1 agrees at 7 bases. Germline V gene sequence: CDR1 SGHVS, CDR2 FQNEAQ. The V segment lost 5 bases and the J segment 4 bases; nucleotides outside the gene matches: 2. The CDR3 is 13 residues long. The CDR3 spells CASSQTGYNEQFF. Written as DNA, the CDR3 is TGTGCCAGCAGCCAGACAGGGTACAATGAGCAGTTCTTC.

This clonotype was found a few times. The chain is built from TRBV7-9 and TRBJ2-3; D ambiguous. The CDR3 sequence is 15 residues long. V lost 5 bases and J lost 0, with 12 bases in between. CDR1 SEHNR and CDR2 FQNEAQ come from the germline V gene (reference sequence). This CDR3 is CASSHLLGSTDTQYF. The CDR3 DNA follows: TGTGCCAGCAGCCACCTGCTTGGGAGCACAGATACGCAGTATTTT.

V usage is TRBV5-4 and J usage is TRBJ2-5; 9 bases match TRBD1. V gave up 4 bases and J gave up 2 bases; unmatched junction bases: 6. The CDR3 length is 15 residues. Germline V gives CDR1 SGHNT, CDR2 YYREEE (reference sequence). CDR3 residues: CASSRQGGSQETQYF. As DNA, the CDR3 is TGTGCCAGCAGCCGACAGGGGGGGTCGCAAGAGACCCAGTACTTC.

Only a few counts were recorded for this clonotype. The chain combines TRBV7-8 with TRBJ2-2; possibly TRBD2 for D (5 bases). V lost 1 base and J lost 8, with 11 bases in between. CDR1 and CDR2 (germline): SGHVS, FQNEAQ. The CDR3 spans 14 residues. CDR3 nucleotides: TGTGCCAGCAGCTTAGAAGAGGGTATGGGGGAGCTGTTTTTT. Amino acid sequence: CASSLEEGMGELFF.

This clonotype has a handful of counts. The V call is TRBV7-2, the J call TRBJ2-1; D gene ambiguous. The CDR3 totals 14 residues. V was pared by 0 bases and J by 10 bases, with 13 bases between. Germline V gene data show CDR1 as SGHTA and CDR2 as FQGNSA. CDR3 sequence reads: CASSLALRSGEQFF. For the CDR3, the DNA is TGTGCCAGCAGCTTAGCGCTACGGTCAGGCGAGCAGTTCTTC.

The rearrangement uses TRBV20-1 and TRBJ2-1, with D perhaps matching TRBD1 or TRBD2 (7 bases each). From germline, CDR1 is DFQATT and CDR2 SNEGSKA (reference sequence). The CDR3 length is 12 residues. V gave up 5 bases and J gave up 8 bases, with 13 bases separating them. CDR3 coding DNA: TGCAGTGCTGGCCAGGGGGGGGATGAGCAGTTCTTC. The encoded protein is CSAGQGGDEQFF.

This clonotype has more than one count but fewer than ten. The chain links TRBV7-9 to TRBJ1-6, with D maybe TRBD1 (5 bases). CDR1 is SEHNR and CDR2 is FQNEAQ in the germline V gene (reference sequence). The CDR3 is 15 amino acids. Trimming took off 3 bases at V and 6 bases at J, with 12 bases between the two ends. CDR3 sequence: CASSFGADSNSPLHF. The CDR3, as DNA: TGTGCCAGCAGCTTTGGGGCAGACAGTAATTCACCCCTCCACTTT.

A few counts support this clonotype. J is TRBJ1-1 and V is TRBV7-2; D gene unclear. V was shortened by 3 bases and J by 0 bases, with 8 bases between the two germline ends. CDR3 size: 14 residues. Germline V gene sequence: CDR1 SGHTA, CDR2 FQGNSA. This CDR3 reads CASSLANMNTEAFF. The CDR3 nucleotides read TGTGCCAGCAGCTTGGCCAACATGAACACTGAAGCTTTCTTT.

V usage is TRBV25-1 and J usage is TRBJ1-2; D uncertain. Germline CDR1 is MGHDK and CDR2 is SYGVNS. Trimming removed 4 bases at V and 4 bases at J, with 7 bases between. This CDR3 has 12 amino acids. CDR3: CASSAPTYGYTF. The CDR3 coding sequence is TGTGCCAGCAGTGCCCCAACCTATGGCTACACCTTC.